A single sample gave rise to the 25 T cell receptor beta chains below, sequenced in a study of shared clonotypes between healthy human individuals. This table comes from immunoSEQ multiplex PCR, and its TCRdb copy is limited to in-frame clones, with some not included. Of over a million clones listed, about four fifths are singletons. Material: memory CD4+ T cells from PBMCs. Noted subset: CD45RA-negative fraction. All receptors derive from a young man in good health. Some clones in this sample may be carry-over from other donors' samples.

V usage is TRBV7-9 and J usage is TRBJ1-1; tentatively, D is TRBD1 (6 bases). V was trimmed by 3 bases and J by 1 base, leaving 12 bases between them. CDR1 and CDR2 (germline): SEHNR, FQNEAQ (reference sequence). This CDR3 has 15 amino acids. The DNA of the CDR3 is TGTGCCAGCAGCTTGGATGGACAGAAGAACACTGAAGCTTTCTTT. This gives the protein CASSLDGQKNTEAFF.

This clone was counted a single time. The V call is TRBV7-3, the J call TRBJ2-5; 10 bases match TRBD1. Germline CDR1 is SGHTA and CDR2 is FQGTGA. CDR3 length equals 15 residues. Trimming took 5 bases from V and 4 from J; bases not matched to a gene: 7. CDR3 DNA sequence: TGTGCCAGCAGCCACGGGACAGGGGCTCCAGAGACCCAGTACTTC. It specifies CASSHGTGAPETQYF.

The CDR3 region has the DNA TGTGCCAGCAGACCTGGGGGAAGGGTCAATCAGCCCCAGCATTTT. As protein: CASRPGGRVNQPQHF. This sequence joins TRBV6-1 and TRBJ1-5, with a weak D call TRBD1 (5 bases). The CDR3 sequence is 15 residues long. The germline CDR1 and CDR2 sequences are MNHNS and SASEGT. The ends were cut back, 6 bases at V and 3 bases at J, with 15 bases in the middle.

This chain connects TRBV7-2 to TRBJ2-6, with D possibly matching TRBD2 (5 bases). CDR1 is SGHTA, CDR2 FQGNSA, per germline. CDR3 size: 16 residues. V was cut by 1 base and J by 1 base, with 8 bases left in between. The CDR3 DNA sequence: TGTGCCAGCAGCTTAGGCCGAGGGTCTGGGGCCAACGTCCTGACTTTC. This codes for CASSLGRGSGANVLTF.

The rearrangement uses TRBV7-9 and TRBJ1-5; D possibly corresponds to TRBD1 (5 bases). V shed 5 bases and J shed 1 base, with 15 bases lying between them. Germline V gene sequence: CDR1 SEHNR, CDR2 FQNEAQ (reference sequence). This CDR3 is 16 amino acids long. The CDR3 DNA sequence: TGTGCCAGCAGCCCGATAAAGGGACCAAGCAATCAGCCCCAGCATTTT. Protein: CASSPIKGPSNQPQHF.

The chain recombines TRBV18 with TRBJ2-7, with D possibly being TRBD2 (5 bases). Germline CDR1 is KGHSH and CDR2 is LQKENI. The CDR3 spans 14 residues. Trimming left V 6 bases short and J 3 bases short, with 15 bases between. The CDR3 nucleotides are TGTGCCAGCTCGGCGAGCGGTTCGTTCTACGAGCAGTACTTC. Protein: CASSASGSFYEQYF.

The gene calls are TRBV11-2 and TRBJ2-1; 7 bases agree with TRBD2. V gave up 1 base and J gave up 3 bases; unmatched junction bases: 6. The CDR3 contains 16 residues. Germline CDR1 and CDR2: SGHAT and FQNNGV. This chain's CDR3 is CASSLVSGALYNEQFF. The CDR3 DNA reads TGTGCCAGCAGCTTAGTGAGCGGGGCCCTCTACAATGAGCAGTTCTTC.

The rearrangement joins TRBV2 to TRBJ2-1; 8 bases line up with TRBD2. The CDR3 runs to 16 residues. V trimming: 4 bases; J trimming: 6 bases; junction bases outside the gene matches: 11. CDR1 and CDR2 from the germline V gene are SNHLY and FYNNEI. The CDR3 sequence is CASSGLLAEGLNEQFF. Written as DNA, the CDR3 is TGTGCCAGCAGTGGATTACTAGCGGAGGGGCTCAATGAGCAGTTCTTC.

In nucleotides, the CDR3 is TGTGCCAGCTCACCGGAGAACAGGGGCACCGGACAGTACTTC. This translates into CASSPENRGTGQYF. This chain connects TRBV18 to TRBJ2-5; 7 bases align to TRBD1. CDR3 length: 14 amino acids. J gave up 11 bases and V 3 bases, and 12 bases lay outside the gene matches. Germline V CDR1 and CDR2: KGHSH, LQKENI. Supplemented by reference TRBV18 and TRBJ2-5, the full variable domain reads NAGVMQNPRHLVRRRGQEARLRCSPMKGHSHVYWYRQLPEEGLKFMVYLQKENIIDESGMPKERFSAEFPKEGPSILRIQQVVRGDSAAYFCASSPENRGTGQYFGPGTRLLVL.

CDR3 DNA sequence: TGCGCCAGCAGCCAAGGGGACATGCACACCTATGGCTACACCTTC. This sequence encodes CASSQGDMHTYGYTF. The chain links TRBV4-1 to TRBJ1-2; a possible D gene is TRBD1 (6 bases). The V gene's germline CDR1 is MGHRA and CDR2 YSYEKL. Trimming shortened V by 1 base and J by 4 bases, and 13 bases separated the two germline ends. The CDR3 is 15 amino acids.

This clone was counted once. This chain's CDR3 is CASSPGLSGTAHEQYF. The CDR3 nucleotides are TGCGCCAGCAGCCCCGGACTATCCGGAACCGCCCACGAGCAGTACTTC. The chain carries TRBV5-1 and TRBJ2-7, with a tentative D call TRBD2 (6 bases). This CDR3 region has 16 residues. V lost 4 bases, J lost 5 bases, and 22 bases lay in between. The germline CDR1 and CDR2 sequences are SGHRS and YFSETQ.

The chain uses TRBV19 and TRBJ1-5; TRBD1 agrees at 7 bases. The V gene's germline CDR1 is LNHDA and CDR2 SQIVND (reference sequence). Germline trimming cut 3 bases from V and 7 bases from J; bases unmatched to any gene: 9. The CDR3 loop spans 15 amino acids. The CDR3 protein is CASSMSHRGGQPQHF. The CDR3 DNA follows: TGTGCCAGTAGTATGTCCCACAGGGGTGGGCAGCCCCAGCATTTT.

This chain connects TRBV5-1 to TRBJ2-7; 7 bases are shared with TRBD1. The V segment lost 4 bases and the J segment 4 bases; nucleotides outside the gene matches: 14. The germline CDR1 and CDR2 sequences are SGHRS and YFSETQ. The CDR3 length is 16 residues. The CDR3 reads CASSPARGQARYEQYF. Here the CDR3 DNA reads TGCGCCAGCAGCCCCGCAAGAGGACAGGCAAGATACGAGCAGTACTTC.

This clone was seen a handful of times. This chain joins TRBV6-1 and TRBJ1-1; D might be TRBD1 (5 bases). CDR3 length: 14 amino acids. CDR1 is MNHNS, CDR2 SASEGT, per germline. Trimming removed 3 bases at V and 1 base at J, with 9 bases between. The CDR3 coding sequence is TGTGCCAGCAGTGATTGGGGCCGGAACACTGAAGCTTTCTTT. The encoded protein is CASSDWGRNTEAFF.

This chain links TRBV28 with TRBJ2-5, with 7 bases that match TRBD1. The CDR3 loop spans 15 amino acids. Losses at the gene ends were 4 bases for V and 4 bases for J; bases not matched to a gene: 9. Germline V gene lookup returns CDR1 MDHEN and CDR2 SYDVKM. CDR3 protein: CASSSGQAGVETQYF. Written as DNA, the CDR3 is TGTGCCAGCAGTTCCGGACAGGCCGGGGTAGAGACCCAGTACTTC. Drawing the rest from reference TRBV28 and TRBJ2-5, the complete variable domain is DVKVTQSSRYLVKRTGEKVFLECVQDMDHENMFWYRQDPGLGLRLIYFSYDVKMKEKGDIPEGYSVSREKKERFSLILESASTNQTSMYLCASSSGQAGVETQYFGPGTRLLVL.

As for this clone: A much bigger clone sits one base away, suggesting this may be a read error. This chain connects TRBV16 to TRBJ1-1, with D uncertain. Germline V gene sequence: CDR1 KGHSY, CDR2 FQNENV. Trimming took 0 bases from V and 1 from J, leaving 3 bases between them. The CDR3 consists of 13 residues. The CDR3 here is CASSQSGNTEAFF. CDR3 nucleotides: TGTGCCAGCAGCCAATCGGGGAACACTGAAGCTTTCTTT.

The chain uses TRBV4-3 and TRBJ2-7; D is perhaps TRBD1 (5 bases). CDR3 size: 16 residues. Per germline, CDR1 LGHNA and CDR2 YSLEER. Trimming removed 0 bases at V and 1 base at J, with 13 bases between. Written as DNA, the CDR3 is TGCGCCAGCAGCCAAGATTTCTTAGCAGGGTCCTACGAGCAGTACTTC. It specifies CASSQDFLAGSYEQYF.

V usage is TRBV6-7 and J usage is TRBJ1-5; a weak D match, TRBD1 (6 bases). TRBV6-7 is identified as an open reading frame with a role that is uncertain. The CDR3 runs 17 residues. The ends were cut back, 8 bases at V and 5 bases at J, with 25 bases in the middle. The CDR3 is CASGPKKTQGRDQPQHF. The CDR3 DNA sequence: TGTGCCAGCGGACCGAAGAAAACACAGGGTCGGGATCAGCCCCAGCATTTT.

The chain uses TRBV18 and TRBJ1-4; 7 nucleotides agree with TRBD1. Trimming took 1 base from V and 7 from J; bases not matched to a gene: 9. Germline V gene data show CDR1 as KGHSH and CDR2 as LQKENI. CDR3 length: 16 residues. Written as DNA, the CDR3 is TGTGCCAGCTCACCACGGCCGGGACAGTATTCTGAAAAACTGTTTTTT. It is translated as CASSPRPGQYSEKLFF. The full variable domain, its missing parts supplied by reference TRBV18 and TRBJ1-4, is NAGVMQNPRHLVRRRGQEARLRCSPMKGHSHVYWYRQLPEEGLKFMVYLQKENIIDESGMPKERFSAEFPKEGPSILRIQQVVRGDSAAYFCASSPRPGQYSEKLFFGSGTQLSVL.

This chain uses TRBV6-5 with TRBJ2-7; D perhaps matches TRBD1 (6 bases). Trimming took off 3 bases at V and 1 base at J, with 13 bases between the two ends. The CDR3 contains 15 residues. CDR1 MNHEY and CDR2 SVGAGI come from the germline V gene. The CDR3 sequence is CASSYQLQGSYEQYF. In nucleotides, the CDR3 is TGTGCCAGCAGTTATCAGTTACAGGGATCCTACGAGCAGTACTTC.

This clone was counted at least ten times. The chain has TRBV7-8 and TRBJ2-7, with 9 bases lining up with TRBD2. V was clipped by 2 bases and J by 3 bases; unmatched bases: 5. CDR3 size: 15 residues. Looked up from germline, CDR1 is SGHVS and CDR2 is FQNEAQ. The CDR3 protein is CASSLRGLAHYEQYF. CDR3 DNA sequence: TGTGCCAGCAGCTTAAGAGGACTAGCGCACTACGAGCAGTACTTC.

In the case of this clone: Other nucleotide sequences from this sample produce the same CDR3. This chain uses TRBV5-1 with TRBJ1-2, with TRBD1 matching 8 bases. The trim removed 0 bases at V and 5 bases at J, leaving 3 bases unmatched. Looked up from germline, CDR1 is SGHRS and CDR2 is YFSETQ. The CDR3 has 14 amino acids. The CDR3 DNA is TGCGCCAGCAGCTTGGGGACAGGGCTGTATGGCTACACCTTC. Amino acids: CASSLGTGLYGYTF.

The sample holds a few counts of this clone. The rearrangement joins TRBV6-1 to TRBJ2-2; 7 bases fit TRBD2. Germline-derived CDR1 and CDR2 are MNHNS and SASEGT. The CDR3 spans 18 residues. Unmatched junction bases numbered 14, after V lost 1 base and J lost 6 bases. The CDR3 reads CASSEGAERAGAPGELFF. For the CDR3, the DNA is TGTGCCAGCAGTGAAGGAGCCGAAAGGGCGGGAGCCCCCGGGGAGCTGTTTTTT.

CDR3 region: CASSLEDRGRTNTGELFF. Written as DNA, the CDR3 is TGCGCCAGCAGCTTGGAGGACAGGGGGCGAACGAACACCGGGGAGCTGTTTTTT. The gene calls are TRBV5-1 and TRBJ2-2; 11 bases match TRBD1. After removal of 0 bases from V and 0 bases from J, the junction contained 4 bases not matched to a gene. The CDR3 spans 18 residues. The germline V gene has CDR1 SGHRS and CDR2 YFSETQ.

The chain joins TRBV4-3 to TRBJ1-1, with D uncertain. Trimming cost V 4 bases and J 0 bases, with 9 bases left between them. There are 14 residues in the CDR3. Germline CDR1 is LGHNA and CDR2 is YSLEER. This CDR3 reads CASSRLGLNTEAFF. CDR3 nucleotides: TGCGCCAGCAGCCGGTTAGGGCTGAACACTGAAGCTTTCTTT.